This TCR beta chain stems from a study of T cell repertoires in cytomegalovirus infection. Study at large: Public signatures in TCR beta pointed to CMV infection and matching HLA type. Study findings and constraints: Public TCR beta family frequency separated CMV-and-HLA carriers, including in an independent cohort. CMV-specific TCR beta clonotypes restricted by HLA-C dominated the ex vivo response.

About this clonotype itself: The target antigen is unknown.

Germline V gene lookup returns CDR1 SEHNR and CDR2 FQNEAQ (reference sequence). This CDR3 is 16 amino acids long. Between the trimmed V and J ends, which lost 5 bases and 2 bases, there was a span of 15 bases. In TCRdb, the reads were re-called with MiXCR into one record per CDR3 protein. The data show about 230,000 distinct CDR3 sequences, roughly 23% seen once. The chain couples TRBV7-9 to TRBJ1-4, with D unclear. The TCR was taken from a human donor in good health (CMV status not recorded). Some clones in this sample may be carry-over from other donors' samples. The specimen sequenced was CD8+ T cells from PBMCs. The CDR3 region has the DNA TGTGCCAGCAGCCCCACCGACGGGAGGACTAATGAAAAACTGTTTTTT. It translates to CASSPTDGRTNEKLFF.